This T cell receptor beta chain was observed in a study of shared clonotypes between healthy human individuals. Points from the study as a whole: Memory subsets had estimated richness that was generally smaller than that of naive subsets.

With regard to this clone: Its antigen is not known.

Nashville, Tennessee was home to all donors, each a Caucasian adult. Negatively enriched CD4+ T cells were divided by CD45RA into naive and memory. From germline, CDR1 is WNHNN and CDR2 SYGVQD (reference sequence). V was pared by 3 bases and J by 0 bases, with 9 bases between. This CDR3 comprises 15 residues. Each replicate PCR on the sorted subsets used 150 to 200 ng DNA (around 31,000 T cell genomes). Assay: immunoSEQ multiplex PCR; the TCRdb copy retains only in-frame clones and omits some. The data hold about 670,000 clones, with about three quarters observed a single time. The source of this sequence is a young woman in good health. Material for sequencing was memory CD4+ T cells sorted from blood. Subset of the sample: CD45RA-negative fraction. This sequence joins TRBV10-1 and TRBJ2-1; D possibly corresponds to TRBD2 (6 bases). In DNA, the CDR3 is TGCGCCAGCAGTGAAGGAGGGCGCTCCTACAATGAGCAGTTCTTC. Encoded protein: CASSEGGRSYNEQFF.